This entry concerns a single T cell receptor (beta chain). The antigen is not known. The data stem from a study of blood T cells in healthy people across ages. General study points: The CMV status of each donor remained undetermined, and this could have confounded shifts in expanded clonotypes. TCR beta diversity was tightly associated with the proportion of naive T cells.

The CDR3 runs to 18 residues. Germline V CDR1 and CDR2: SGHVS, FNYEAQ. With V trimmed by 2 bases and J by 6 bases, 15 bases remained unmatched. Using a J-beta primer mix together with a sample-barcoded 5' primer, a second PCR was run for about 6 to 12 cycles. Template switching added a 12-random-nucleotide identifier to every cDNA molecule. Sequencing yielded, for each sample, at least 2.5 million paired-end reads carrying CDR3. TCRdb reanalysed the 5' RACE reads using MiXCR and keeps one entry per CDR3 protein. The sample includes roughly 800,000 distinct CDR3 sequences, 55% to 70% of them seen just once.

This receptor was identified in a man aged 25-45 years in good health. Sample: blood. The V and J genes are TRBV7-6 and TRBJ2-1, with 8 bases identical to TRBD2. CDR3 protein: CASSLREIWRGALNEQFF. In nucleotides, the CDR3 is TGTGCCAGCAGCTTAAGGGAAATCTGGCGGGGGGCCCTCAATGAGCAGTTCTTC.